The 19 T cell receptor beta chains below come from one sample, sequenced in a study of cytomegalovirus exposure and HLA in healthy donors. Both 60 Vbeta primers and 13 Jbeta primers went into the PCR. Sequenced by immunoSEQ multiplex PCR; TCRdb stores in-frame clones only, minus some. This table holds 50,000 to 80,000 clones, about three quarters found once. The sample comprised PBMCs. These receptors were obtained from a male donor in good health and CMV-seropositive.

The chain joins TRBV6-6 to TRBJ2-5, with 7 positions matching TRBD2. Unmatched junction bases numbered 5, after V lost 10 bases and J lost 0 bases. The CDR3 has 13 amino acids. In germline, CDR1 is MNHNY, CDR2 SVGAGI (reference sequence). The CDR3 nucleotides read TGTGCCATCCTAGCGGACTACCAAGAGACCCAGTACTTC. Translated, it gives CAILADYQETQYF.

This clone was seen only once. V and J are TRBV7-9 and TRBJ2-7; the match to TRBD1 covers 9 bases. The germline V gene encodes CDR1 SEHNR and CDR2 FQNEAQ (reference sequence). With V trimmed by 4 bases and J by 5 bases, 12 bases remained unmatched. The length of the CDR3 is 16 residues. As DNA, the CDR3 is TGTGCCAGCAGCTGGGCTGTTGGGACAGGGTCGAACGAGCAGTACTTC. This sequence encodes CASSWAVGTGSNEQYF.

This chain connects TRBV11-3 to TRBJ2-7; D is unclear. This CDR3 contains 14 residues. The V gene's germline CDR1 is SGHNT and CDR2 YENEEA. V lost 5 bases to trimming and J lost 2 bases, with 13 bases between them. DNA of the CDR3: TGTGCCAGCAGCCCGAGCGAGTCTCCCTACGAGCAGTACTTC. Translated, it gives CASSPSESPYEQYF.

CDR3 coding DNA: TGTGCCAGCAGCCCTCGGACAGGCGGGAAAGTCGGGGAGCTGTTTTTT. Translation gives CASSPRTGGKVGELFF. The chain employs TRBV7-9 and TRBJ2-2; tentatively, D is TRBD1 (7 bases). The CDR3 has 16 residues. The germline V gene has CDR1 SEHNR and CDR2 FQNEAQ (reference sequence). Trimming left V 5 bases short and J 7 bases short, with 20 bases between.

The rearrangement uses TRBV7-3 and TRBJ2-5; D possibly corresponds to TRBD1 (5 bases). The CDR3 sequence is 13 residues long. Germline V CDR1 and CDR2: SGHTA, FQGTGA. Deletions cut 1 base from V and 4 bases from J, with 7 bases between. CDR3 sequence reads: CASSLRRGETQYF. Written as DNA, the CDR3 is TGTGCCAGCAGCTTAAGAAGGGGAGAGACCCAGTACTTC.

V gene TRBV7-8 combines with J gene TRBJ2-4; 13 bases fit TRBD2. This CDR3 region has 19 residues. V shed 4 bases and J 1 base; nucleotides not matched to a gene: 10. The germline gives CDR1 SGHVS, CDR2 FQNEAQ. CDR3 sequence: CASSSRLAGGQGAKNIQYF. In DNA, the CDR3 is TGTGCCAGCAGCTCCCGACTAGCGGGGGGCCAGGGGGCCAAAAACATTCAGTACTTC. The whole variable domain, filled in from reference TRBV7-8 and TRBJ2-4, reads GAGVSQSPRYKVAKRGQDVALRCDPISGHVSLFWYQQALGQGPEFLTYFQNEAQLDKSGLPSDRFFAERPEGSVSTLKIQRTQQEDSAVYLCASSSRLAGGQGAKNIQYFGAGTRLSVL.

V and J are TRBV5-1 and TRBJ2-1, with 8 bases aligning to TRBD2. The germline V gene has CDR1 SGHRS and CDR2 YFSETQ. CDR3 length: 14 residues. V dropped 4 bases and J dropped 4; count of bases not matched to a gene: 4. CDR3 sequence: CASSEGGGYNEQFF. The CDR3 DNA reads TGCGCCAGCAGCGAGGGCGGGGGGTACAATGAGCAGTTCTTC.

The CDR3 bases are TGTGCCAGCAACAGCGGGGGGAGCTCCTACGAGCAGTACTTC. It translates to CASNSGGSSYEQYF. The chain combines TRBV27 with TRBJ2-7; 9 nucleotides agree with TRBD2. V shed 7 bases, J shed 0 bases, and the junction held 4 bases outside the gene matches. CDR1 and CDR2 from the germline V gene are MNHEY and SMNVEV (reference sequence). The CDR3 runs 14 residues.

About this clone itself: No conserved phenylalanine or tryptophan ends this CDR3, so it is likely a read error. This chain links TRBV18 with TRBJ2-7; 9 bases are shared with TRBD1. After removal of 6 bases from V and 6 bases from J, the junction contained 12 bases not matched to a gene. The CDR3 has 15 residues. Germline assignment: CDR1 KGHSH and CDR2 LQKENI. The CDR3 sequence is CASSFQRTGESEQYL. CDR3 in DNA: TGTGCCAGCTCCTTTCAGCGGACAGGGGAATCCGAGCAGTACCTC.

This chain links TRBV4-1 with TRBJ1-3, with 9 bases that match TRBD1. After removal of 6 bases from V and 3 bases from J, the junction contained 6 bases not matched to a gene. The germline V gene encodes CDR1 MGHRA and CDR2 YSYEKL. This CDR3 has 15 amino acids. The CDR3 DNA is TGCGCCAGCAGACCGGGACAGGGTAGTGGAAACACCATATATTTT. It yields the protein CASRPGQGSGNTIYF.

V usage is TRBV6-5 and J usage is TRBJ2-1; D is possibly TRBD1 (5 bases). Germline-derived CDR1 and CDR2 are MNHEY and SVGAGI. There are 14 residues in the CDR3. The V and J ends lost 2 bases and 6 bases respectively, with 11 bases between them. The CDR3 region has the DNA TGTGCCAGCAGTTACCTAGGTCAGGGCAATGAGCAGTTCTTC. Translated, it gives CASSYLGQGNEQFF.

The chain has TRBV30 and TRBJ2-7; 7 nucleotides align to TRBD2. J gave up 0 bases and V 0 bases, and 5 bases lay outside the gene matches. Germline assignment: CDR1 GTSNPN and CDR2 SVGIG (reference sequence). CDR3 length: 15 residues. The CDR3 spells CAWSVGGASSYEQYF. Written as DNA, the CDR3 is TGTGCCTGGAGTGTGGGAGGGGCAAGCTCCTACGAGCAGTACTTC. Based on the CDR3 plus reference TRBV30 and TRBJ2-7, the full variable domain is SQTIHQWPATLVQPVGSPLSLECTVEGTSNPNLYWYRQAAGRGLQLLFYSVGIGQISSEVPQNLSASRPQDRQFILSSKKLLLSDSGFYLCAWSVGGASSYEQYFGPGTRLTVT.

The chain combines TRBV27 with TRBJ2-7; 7 bases agree with TRBD1. The germline gives CDR1 MNHEY, CDR2 SMNVEV (reference sequence). This CDR3 region has 14 residues. Trimming removed 5 bases from V and 0 bases from J; junction bases left unmatched: 4. The CDR3 here is CASSRRGSSYEQYF. As DNA, the CDR3 is TGTGCCAGCAGTCGCAGGGGGAGCTCCTACGAGCAGTACTTC.

This chain links TRBV7-6 with TRBJ1-6, with a weak D call TRBD1 (5 bases). V was shortened by 5 bases and J by 8 bases, with 16 bases between the two germline ends. CDR1 and CDR2 from the germline V gene are SGHVS and FNYEAQ. The CDR3 consists of 15 residues. CDR3 sequence: CASSLDGGTDSPLHF. The CDR3 region has the DNA TGTGCCAGCAGCCTAGACGGGGGGACCGATTCACCCCTCCACTTT.

This clone was seen only a few times. The chain carries TRBV27 and TRBJ1-1, with TRBD1 as a possible D gene (5 bases). The V gene's germline CDR1 is MNHEY and CDR2 SMNVEV (reference sequence). CDR3 length: 13 amino acids. Trimming stripped 2 bases from V and 8 bases from J, with 12 bases between. This CDR3 is CASSLRGWAEAFF. In nucleotides, the CDR3 is TGTGCCAGCAGTTTAAGGGGATGGGCCGAAGCTTTCTTT.

This clone appeared once. The chain has TRBV7-3 and TRBJ2-5; 8 bases agree with TRBD1. The J segment lost 7 bases and the V segment lost 6 bases, leaving 7 bases of the junction unmatched. Germline loops: CDR1 SGHTA, CDR2 FQGTGA. CDR3 size: 13 residues. The CDR3 sequence is CASSTGGSGTQYF. For the CDR3, the DNA is TGTGCCAGCAGTACAGGGGGAAGCGGGACCCAGTACTTC. The full variable domain, in which reference TRBV7-3 and TRBJ2-5 provide the parts outside the CDR3, is GAGVSQTPSNKVTEKGKYVELRCDPISGHTALYWYRQSLGQGPEFLIYFQGTGAADDSGLPNDRFFAVRPEGSVSTLKIQRTERGDSAVYLCASSTGGSGTQYFGPGTRLLVL.

V is TRBV29-1 and J is TRBJ1-1, with 9 bases aligning to TRBD1. CDR1 and CDR2 (germline): SQVTM, ANQGSEA. The V gene end was trimmed by 6 bases and the J gene end by 4 bases; junction bases not matched to a gene: 6. The CDR3 covers 13 residues. The CDR3 region is CSVGQGSITEAFF. CDR3 in DNA: TGCAGCGTAGGACAGGGGTCGATCACTGAAGCTTTCTTT.

The chain couples TRBV20-1 to TRBJ1-2; no clear D. Trimming pared 6 bases from V and 8 bases from J, leaving 7 bases between. Germline V gives CDR1 DFQATT, CDR2 SNEGSKA (reference sequence). The CDR3 is made up of 9 amino acids. In DNA form, the CDR3 reads TGCAGTGCCTCCTCCGGCTACACCTTC. Its protein is CSASSGYTF.

As concerns this clone: Distinct nucleotide sequences in the sample also encode this CDR3. This rearrangement joins TRBV9 to TRBJ2-1; D is uncertain. V lost 0 bases to trimming and J lost 6 bases, with 7 bases between them. The CDR3 is 13 residues long. From germline, CDR1 is SGDLS and CDR2 YYNGEE. This CDR3 reads CASSVGGSNEQFF. CDR3 sequence (DNA): TGTGCCAGCAGCGTAGGAGGTTCCAATGAGCAGTTCTTC.